This T cell receptor beta chain was sequenced during a study of cytomegalovirus exposure and HLA in healthy donors. Method: immunoSEQ multiplex PCR; TCRdb's copy keeps in-frame clones and lacks some. The repertoire includes 75,000 to 90,000 clones, 90% to 97% of them detected once, and roughly 1.6% sits in the top ten. Germline assignment: CDR1 SQVTM and CDR2 ANQGSEA. CDR3 size: 15 residues. The junction had 5 bases not matched to a gene; V was cut back by 4 bases and J by 3 bases. The source of this sequence is a man younger than 35 in good health and CMV-seropositive. J is TRBJ2-7 and V is TRBV29-1; 14 positions match TRBD2. The sample consisted of PBMCs. Here the CDR3 reads CSVVGTSGSFYEQYF. CDR3 nucleotides: TGCAGCGTTGTGGGGACTAGCGGGAGTTTCTACGAGCAGTACTTC.